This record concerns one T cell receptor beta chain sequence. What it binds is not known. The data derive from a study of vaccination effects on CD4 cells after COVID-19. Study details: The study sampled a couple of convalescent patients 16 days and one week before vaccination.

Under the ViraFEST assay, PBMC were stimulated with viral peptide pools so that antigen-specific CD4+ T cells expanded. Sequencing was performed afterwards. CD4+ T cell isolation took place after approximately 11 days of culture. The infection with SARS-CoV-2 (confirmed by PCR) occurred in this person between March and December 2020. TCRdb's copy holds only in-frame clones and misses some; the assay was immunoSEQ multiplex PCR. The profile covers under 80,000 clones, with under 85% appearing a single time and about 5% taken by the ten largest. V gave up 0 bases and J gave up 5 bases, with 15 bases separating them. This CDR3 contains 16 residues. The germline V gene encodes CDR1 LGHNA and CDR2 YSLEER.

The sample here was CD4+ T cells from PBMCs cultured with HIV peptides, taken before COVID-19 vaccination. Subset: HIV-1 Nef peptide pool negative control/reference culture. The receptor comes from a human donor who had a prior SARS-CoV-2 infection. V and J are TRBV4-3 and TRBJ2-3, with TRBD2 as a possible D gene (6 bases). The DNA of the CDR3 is TGCGCCAGCAGCCAAGATCTCTTTCGGGAGCTAGATACGCAGTATTTT. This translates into CASSQDLFRELDTQYF.